A selection of T cell receptor beta chains follows, all from one sample in a study of neurological immune-mediated disorders. TCRdb re-analysed the 5' RACE reads in MiXCR, keeping a single row per CDR3 protein. Of over 45,000 distinct CDR3 sequences listed, about 4.2% were seen once; the top ten hold about 2%. The source material was CD4+ T cells from blood. These receptor sequences come from a woman aged 40 to 50 with multiple sclerosis. Both conserved end residues are part of each CDR3. A D gene is named only where the DNA matches it firmly. Not every row has a clone size; where given, it reads once, few, many or a size class.

v_call	d_call	clone_size	j_call	cdr3_aa	cdr3_nt
TRBV5-1	TRBD1	many	TRBJ2-7	CASSSRDRGLNEQYF	TGCGCCAGCAGCTCCCGGGACAGGGGATTAAACGAGCAGTACTTC
TRBV5-1	NA	many	TRBJ1-1	CASSTKGNTEAFF	TGCGCCAGCAGCACAAAGGGGAACACTGAAGCTTTCTTT
TRBV6-5	NA	many	TRBJ1-4	CASSLFGRSEKLFF	TGTGCCAGCAGTCTATTTGGGAGGAGTGAAAAACTGTTTTTT
TRBV7-9	NA	many	TRBJ1-2	CASSFNNGYTF	TGTGCCAGCAGCTTCAATAATGGCTACACCTTC
TRBV5-1	NA	many	TRBJ2-5	CASRPDGVETQYF	TGCGCCAGCAGACCGGATGGGGTAGAGACCCAGTACTTC
TRBV2	NA	many	TRBJ1-6	CASSVQTPDNSPLHF	TGTGCCAGCAGTGTCCAGACACCGGATAATTCACCCCTCCACTTT
TRBV20-1	TRBD1	many	TRBJ2-1	CSASRQGAGDEQFF	TGCAGTGCTAGTAGACAGGGGGCCGGTGATGAGCAGTTCTTC
TRBV20-1	TRBD1	many	TRBJ1-2	CSVLQGASNYGYTF	TGCAGTGTCTTACAGGGGGCCTCTAACTATGGCTACACCTTC
TRBV10-3	TRBD2	many	TRBJ2-2	CATTSGDTGELFF	TGTGCCACTACTAGCGGGGACACCGGGGAGCTGTTTTTT
TRBV5-1	NA	many	TRBJ1-1	CASSLVPSNTEAFF	TGCGCCAGCAGCTTGGTTCCAAGTAACACTGAAGCTTTCTTT
TRBV29-1	NA	many	TRBJ2-3	CSVEFGPNTQYF	TGCAGCGTTGAATTCGGGCCAAATACGCAGTATTTT
TRBV5-1	NA	many	TRBJ1-1	CASSLRPAGDRTEAFF	TGCGCCAGCAGTTTAAGACCCGCAGGGGATCGAACTGAAGCTTTCTTT
TRBV18	NA	many	TRBJ1-1	CASSTSPQGEAFF	TGTGCCAGCTCCACCTCTCCCCAGGGCGAAGCTTTCTTT
TRBV20-1	NA	many	TRBJ2-7	CSARAGSYEQYF	TGCAGTGCTAGAGCAGGGTCCTACGAGCAGTACTTC
TRBV5-1	NA	many	TRBJ1-2	CASSLHGQPNYGYTF	TGCGCCAGCAGCTTGCATGGACAGCCTAACTATGGCTACACCTTC
TRBV2	NA	many	TRBJ2-7	CASSSGWGRYEQYF	TGTGCCAGCAGTAGCGGATGGGGGAGGTACGAGCAGTACTTC
TRBV6-5	NA	many	TRBJ2-1	CASGGRYNEQFF	TGTGCCAGCGGTGGACGATACAATGAGCAGTTCTTC
TRBV29-1	NA	many	TRBJ1-2	CSAETGRGGYTF	TGCAGCGCCGAAACAGGGAGAGGTGGCTACACCTTC
TRBV5-1	NA	many	TRBJ2-2	CASSWRGPNTGELFF	TGCGCCAGCAGTTGGCGGGGTCCGAACACCGGGGAGCTGTTTTTT
TRBV9	NA	many	TRBJ2-6	CASSVLGGNAGANVLTF	TGTGCCAGCAGCGTACTCGGCGGTAATGCTGGGGCCAACGTCCTGACTTTC
TRBV5-4	NA	many	TRBJ1-1	CAAYRQNTEAFF	TGTGCCGCGTATCGCCAGAACACTGAAGCTTTCTTT
TRBV5-1	TRBD2	many	TRBJ2-3	CASSTGRPGRQDTQYF	TGCGCCAGCAGTACCGGGCGGCCCGGGAGGCAAGATACGCAGTATTTT
TRBV6-5	NA	NA	TRBJ2-3	CASSYIPERTQYF	TGTGCCAGCAGTTACATCCCCGAGCGCACGCAGTATTTT
TRBV27	TRBD1	many	TRBJ1-1	CASSSGQGYTEAFF	TGTGCCAGCAGCTCTGGACAGGGGTACACTGAAGCTTTCTTT
TRBV20-1	NA	many	TRBJ1-5	CSVPGRYSNQPQHF	TGCAGTGTCCCCGGACGGTATAGCAATCAGCCCCAGCATTTT
TRBV6-6	NA	many	TRBJ1-6	CASRSPGEAGGSPLHF	TGTGCCAGCAGAAGCCCCGGGGAGGCGGGAGGATCACCCCTCCACTTT
TRBV20-1	TRBD1	many	TRBJ2-3	CSADDRGKDTQYF	TGCAGTGCCGACGACAGGGGAAAGGATACGCAGTATTTT
TRBV18	NA	many	TRBJ2-6	CASSPPKGPPKRGANVLTF	TGTGCCAGCTCACCACCGAAGGGGCCCCCCAAGCGAGGGGCCAACGTCCTGACTTTC
TRBV7-2	NA	many	TRBJ2-1	CASSSQYNEQFF	TGTGCCAGCAGCTCTCAGTACAATGAGCAGTTCTTC
TRBV12-3/TRBV12-4	TRBD1	many	TRBJ1-6	CASSFGDRNNSPLHF	TGTGCCAGCAGTTTCGGGGACAGAAATAATTCACCCCTCCACTTT
TRBV11-2	NA	many	TRBJ2-2	CASSSQNTGELFF	TGTGCCAGCAGCTCCCAGAACACCGGGGAGCTGTTTTTT
TRBV27	NA	many	TRBJ2-2	CASSSIRGFTGELFF	TGTGCCAGCAGTTCCATAAGGGGGTTCACCGGGGAGCTGTTTTTT
TRBV5-1	NA	few	TRBJ2-3	CASSLSGLTGTDTQYF	TGCGCCAGCAGCTTGTCCGGACTCACGGGAACAGATACGCAGTATTTT
TRBV20-1	TRBD2	many	TRBJ2-3	CSARDSLAGGTDTQYF	TGCAGTGCTAGAGATTCGCTAGCGGGGGGCACAGATACGCAGTATTTT
TRBV12-3/TRBV12-4	NA	many	TRBJ2-2	CASSPFGANTGELFF	TGTGCCAGCAGTCCCTTCGGGGCGAACACCGGGGAGCTGTTTTTT
TRBV12-3/TRBV12-4	NA	many	TRBJ2-7	CASSRPGGPYEQYF	TGTGCCAGCAGTCGCCCCGGGGGGCCCTACGAGCAGTACTTC
TRBV7-3	NA	many	TRBJ2-2	CASSLTLAANTGELFF	TGTGCCAGCAGCTTAACGCTGGCGGCGAACACCGGGGAGCTGTTTTTT
TRBV5-1	NA	many	TRBJ1-3	CASSLGETHTIYF	TGCGCCAGCAGCTTGGGAGAGACGCACACCATATATTTT
TRBV15	TRBD2	many	TRBJ2-2	CATSRAGLSTGELFF	TGTGCCACCAGCAGGGCGGGACTAAGCACCGGGGAGCTGTTTTTT
TRBV4-2	NA	many	TRBJ2-2	CASSQDSTANTGELFF	TGTGCCAGCAGCCAAGATTCTACAGCGAACACCGGGGAGCTGTTTTTT
TRBV10-3	NA	many	TRBJ1-1	CAISEMEGGLTEAFF	TGTGCCATCAGTGAGATGGAGGGGGGATTGACTGAAGCTTTCTTT
TRBV4-1	NA	many	TRBJ1-5	CASSQESRTNLGPQHF	TGCGCCAGCAGCCAAGAGAGCCGTACTAACTTGGGGCCCCAGCATTTT
TRBV27	TRBD1	few	TRBJ2-7	CASSGRGTYEQYF	TGTGCCAGCAGTGGCAGGGGGACCTACGAGCAGTACTTC
TRBV30	TRBD1	NA	TRBJ2-2	CAWRRGRNTGELFF	TGTGCCTGGAGAAGGGGGCGGAACACCGGGGAGCTGTTTTTT
TRBV20-1	TRBD2	many	TRBJ2-1	CSARDMGLADNEQFF	TGCAGTGCTAGAGATATGGGACTAGCGGACAATGAGCAGTTCTTC
TRBV18	NA	few	TRBJ2-7	CASSPRGTPYEQYF	TGTGCCAGCTCACCACGGGGAACACCCTACGAGCAGTACTTC
TRBV15	NA	many	TRBJ1-6	CATSLLGGRGESPLHF	TGTGCCACCAGCCTCTTGGGGGGTCGTGGGGAGTCACCCCTCCACTTT
TRBV5-4	NA	NA	TRBJ2-3	CASSLRRGSTDTQYF	TGTGCCAGCAGCTTAAGACGGGGGAGCACAGATACGCAGTATTTT
TRBV20-1	TRBD1	many	TRBJ1-2	CSARDRTGGIYGYTF	TGCAGTGCTAGAGACCGGACAGGGGGCATTTATGGCTACACCTTC
TRBV2	NA	many	TRBJ1-4	CASASVNEKLFF	TGTGCCAGCGCGAGCGTAAATGAAAAACTGTTTTTT
TRBV4-1	NA	many	TRBJ1-2	CASSQDTTLSGYTF	TGCGCCAGCAGCCAAGATACCACCCTGAGCGGCTACACCTTC
TRBV9	NA	many	TRBJ2-3	CASSPSGVDGTDTQYF	TGTGCCAGCAGCCCATCTGGGGTGGATGGCACAGATACGCAGTATTTT
TRBV5-1	TRBD2	many	TRBJ2-1	CASSPPGLVGGNEQFF	TGCGCCAGCAGCCCCCCGGGACTAGTGGGGGGCAATGAGCAGTTCTTC
TRBV5-1	NA	many	TRBJ1-1	CASSLLRAGGSTEAFF	TGCGCCAGCAGCTTACTACGGGCTGGGGGGAGCACTGAAGCTTTCTTT
TRBV12-3/TRBV12-4	NA	medium-sized	TRBJ2-5	CASSLPSSYQETQYF	TGTGCCAGCAGTCTCCCTTCATCGTACCAAGAGACCCAGTACTTC
TRBV5-1	NA	few	TRBJ2-3	CASSPASTDTQYF	TGCGCCAGCAGCCCTGCTAGCACAGATACGCAGTATTTT
TRBV4-1	NA	many	TRBJ1-6	CASSQGGLSSYNSPLHF	TGCGCCAGCAGCCAAGGTGGCTTAAGCTCCTATAATTCACCCCTCCACTTT
TRBV20-1	TRBD2	many	TRBJ2-1	CSARILAGLQFF	TGCAGTGCTAGGATTTTAGCGGGGCTGCAGTTCTTC
TRBV18	TRBD1	many	TRBJ2-7	CASSPRTGGYEQYF	TGTGCCAGCTCACCAAGGACAGGGGGCTACGAGCAGTACTTC
TRBV5-1	NA	many	TRBJ1-3	CASSPQGTRSGNTIYF	TGCGCCAGCAGCCCTCAGGGGACTCGCTCTGGAAACACCATATATTTT